This T cell receptor (beta chain) was profiled in a study of OX40 agonist ivuxolimab in advanced cancers. If patients had autoimmune disease history or systemic immunosuppression, they were excluded. Samples were taken at baseline and on day 1 of cycles 4 and 7. About this clone itself: Its antigen remains unidentified.

Findings and caveats of the study: Among the lowest peripheral clonal expansion occurred in 0.1-3.0 mg/kg partial responders. There were also nonresponders showing low normalized T-cell clonal expansion.

Method: immunoSEQ multiplex PCR; TCRdb's copy keeps in-frame clones and lacks some. This sample carries around 20,000 clones, under 85% of them seen once, and the ten largest clones take under 9%. V was clipped by 10 bases and J by 5 bases; unmatched bases: 12. CDR1 and CDR2 (germline): MNHNS, SASEGT. CDR3 length: 14 amino acids. V and J are TRBV6-1 and TRBJ2-7; TRBD1 matches at 9 bases. This sequence originates from an adult with an advanced solid tumor such as melanoma, head and neck, liver or kidney cancer. The sample was CD4+ or CD8+ T cells sorted from blood, taken in a trial of the OX40 agonist ivuxolimab. Here the CDR3 reads CAITPGQGFDEQYF. CDR3 DNA: TGTGCCATTACTCCGGGACAGGGTTTTGACGAGCAGTACTTC.